The 10 T cell receptor beta chains in this list originate from one sample, sequenced in a study of T cells in Graves' hyperthyroidism and ophthalmopathy. The source material, RNA transcripts, was used to amplify TCR beta CDR3 regions. The HTBI set primed first-round TCR CDR3 RT-PCR. TCRdb independently ran MiXCR on the multiplex PCR reads; one entry per CDR3 protein. Of hundreds of thousands of distinct CDR3 sequences listed, 16% are singletons. The sample taken for sequencing was blood. The receptors come from a woman aged 25 to 39 with Graves' hyperthyroidism.

The chain has TRBV12-3 or TRBV12-4 and TRBJ1-3, with D hard to call. V was clipped by 2 bases and J by 5 bases, with 10 bases between them. This CDR3 comprises 14 residues. The CDR3 region is CASSLSGVRNTIYF. The CDR3 nucleotides are TGTGCCAGCAGTTTATCAGGAGTTCGAAACACCATATATTTT.

This clonotype was detected ten times or more. This chain's CDR3 is CASSLGGGGMGAFF. The CDR3 DNA reads as TGTGCCAGCAGCTTAGGAGGGGGCGGAATGGGAGCTTTCTTT. V gene TRBV7-8 combines with J gene TRBJ1-1; 7 bases line up with TRBD1. The CDR3 is 14 amino acids. J gave up 10 bases and V 1 base, and 9 bases lay outside the gene matches. The germline CDR1 and CDR2 sequences are SGHVS and FQNEAQ. The full variable domain, its missing parts supplied by reference TRBV7-8 and TRBJ1-1, is GAGVSQSPRYKVAKRGQDVALRCDPISGHVSLFWYQQALGQGPEFLTYFQNEAQLDKSGLPSDRFFAERPEGSVSTLKIQRTQQEDSAVYLCASSLGGGGMGAFFGQGTRLTVV.

The V call is TRBV20-1, the J call TRBJ2-7, with TRBD2 identical over 7 bases. This CDR3 comprises 14 residues. The V gene end was trimmed by 2 bases and the J gene end by 7 bases; junction bases not matched to a gene: 11. CDR1 DFQATT and CDR2 SNEGSKA come from the germline V gene (reference sequence). The DNA for the CDR3 is TGCAGTGCTAGAAGAGGACTAGTGACCTTTGAGCAGTACTTC. The encoded protein is CSARRGLVTFEQYF.

V usage is TRBV4-1 and J usage is TRBJ2-7, with a possible D match to TRBD1 (6 bases). Germline values: CDR1 MGHRA, CDR2 YSYEKL. CDR3 length: 15 amino acids. V dropped 0 bases and J dropped 0 bases, with 9 bases sitting between them. The CDR3 reads CASSQERGISYEQYF. CDR3 nucleotides: TGCGCCAGCAGCCAAGAGAGGGGGATCTCCTACGAGCAGTACTTC.

The chain combines TRBV20-1 with TRBJ1-2; D gene ambiguous. This CDR3 spans 15 amino acids. With 3 bases removed from V and 4 bases from J, the gap between germline ends came to 18 bases. Germline CDR1 DFQATT, CDR2 SNEGSKA (reference sequence). The CDR3 protein is CSASRGDTALYGYTF. DNA for the CDR3: TGCAGTGCTAGTCGAGGTGATACAGCCCTCTATGGCTACACCTTC.

Ten or more counts support this clonotype. This sequence joins TRBV6-1 and TRBJ2-7, with 8 nucleotides matching TRBD2. CDR3 length: 13 residues. CDR1 and CDR2 from the germline V gene are MNHNS and SASEGT. V was pared by 5 bases and J by 2 bases, with 2 bases of the junction left unmatched. The CDR3 DNA follows: TGTGCCAGCAGTCGTAGCGGGACCTACGAGCAGTACTTC. Translated: CASSRSGTYEQYF.

As to this clonotype: Being one base from a much bigger clone, this may be a read error. The V call is TRBV20-1, the J call TRBJ2-1; D is ambiguous. The CDR3 length is 15 residues. V dropped 3 bases and J dropped 0 bases, with 12 bases sitting between them. Germline V lookup: CDR1 DFQATT, CDR2 SNEGSKA (reference sequence). The CDR3 DNA is TGCAGTGCTAGCTCCCCAGCAGGCTCCTACAATGAGCAGTTCTTC. It translates to CSASSPAGSYNEQFF.

This clonotype was recorded at least ten times. The V gene is TRBV20-1, the J gene TRBJ2-7; 10 bases fit TRBD1. The CDR3 has 15 amino acids. Trimming at V came to 5 bases and at J to 3 bases, leaving 10 bases not matched to a gene. Germline values: CDR1 DFQATT, CDR2 SNEGSKA (reference sequence). The CDR3 DNA is TGCAGTGCTCAAGACAGGGGGCTACCAGGCTACGAGCAGTACTTC. Its translation: CSAQDRGLPGYEQYF.

In regard to this clonotype: The CDR3 does not end in the conserved phenylalanine or tryptophan, so this is likely a read error. The rearrangement uses TRBV19 and TRBJ1-1, with TRBD1 identical over 8 bases. The CDR3 covers 13 residues. With 7 bases clipped from V and 4 bases from J, the junction kept 5 bases outside the gene matches. Per the germline V gene, CDR1 is LNHDA and CDR2 is SQIVND (reference sequence). The CDR3 reads CASTKQGGTEAFL. Here the CDR3 DNA reads TGTGCCAGTACTAAACAGGGGGGCACTGAAGCTTTCCTT.

This sequence joins TRBV4-3 and TRBJ2-2; 11 bases fit TRBD2. In germline, CDR1 is LGHNA, CDR2 YSLEER. V dropped 0 bases and J dropped 4; count of bases not matched to a gene: 1. CDR3 length equals 16 residues. CDR3 region: CASSQDGTSGTGELFF. The CDR3 nucleotides are TGCGCCAGCAGCCAAGACGGGACTAGCGGCACCGGGGAGCTGTTTTTT.